Below are 6 T cell receptor beta chains sequenced from a single sample in a study of PD-L1 blockade in urothelial cancer. Profiled with immunoSEQ multiplex PCR; TCRdb holds only in-frame clones, not every one. The sample consists of fewer than 130,000 clones, 70% to 85% of them appearing once. Source: PBMCs, taken around atezolizumab (anti-PD-L1) treatment. The receptors here all came from a man aged 50 to 60 with urothelial cancer.

CDR3 sequence (DNA): TGTGCCAGCAGCCTTGGGGACAGGGGATTGGGTGGCTACACCTTC. It yields the protein CASSLGDRGLGGYTF. The V and J genes are TRBV7-9 and TRBJ1-2; 10 positions agree with TRBD1. The CDR3 has 15 residues. V was clipped by 5 bases and J by 7 bases; unmatched bases: 10. Germline V gene sequence: CDR1 SEHNR, CDR2 FQNEAQ (reference sequence).

The J gene is TRBJ2-3, the V gene TRBV7-9, with TRBD2 matching 7 bases. After removal of 5 bases from V and 1 base from J, the junction contained 6 bases not matched to a gene. CDR1 and CDR2 from the germline V gene are SEHNR and FQNEAQ (reference sequence). The CDR3 length is 15 residues. The CDR3 sequence is CASSHTSVRTDTQYF. The CDR3, as DNA: TGTGCCAGCAGCCACACTAGCGTACGCACAGATACGCAGTATTTT.

The V and J genes are TRBV18 and TRBJ2-2; D call uncertain. The CDR3 runs 21 residues. Per germline, CDR1 KGHSH and CDR2 LQKENI. Trimming left V 0 bases short and J 0 bases short, with 23 bases between. The CDR3 protein is CASSPPLSPVRGTSNTGELFF. DNA for the CDR3: TGTGCCAGCTCACCACCTTTATCTCCCGTTAGAGGAACGTCGAACACCGGGGAGCTGTTTTTT.

The rearrangement links TRBV20-1 to TRBJ1-2; D is perhaps TRBD1 (5 bases). The CDR3 spans 11 residues. CDR1 DFQATT and CDR2 SNEGSKA come from the germline V gene (reference sequence). The V and J ends lost 6 bases and 14 bases respectively, with 19 bases between them. The DNA of the CDR3 is TGCAGTGCAAGGGACCCGCCTGGGAGGACCTTC. Amino acids: CSARDPPGRTF.

This chain uses TRBV19 with TRBJ2-6; TRBD1 matches 7 bases. After removal of 7 bases from V and 0 bases from J, the junction contained 6 bases not matched to a gene. The germline CDR1 and CDR2 sequences are LNHDA and SQIVND (reference sequence). The CDR3 totals 16 residues. DNA of the CDR3: TGTGCCAGTAATAGGGGGCCGATCTCTGGGGCCAACGTCCTGACTTTC. It codes for CASNRGPISGANVLTF. Full variable domain (outside the CDR3, taken from reference TRBV19 and TRBJ2-6): DGGITQSPKYLFRKEGQNVTLSCEQNLNHDAMYWYRQDPGQGLRLIYYSQIVNDFQKGDIAEGYSVSREKKESFPLTVTSAQKNPTAFYLCASNRGPISGANVLTFGAGSRLTVL.

The rearrangement joins TRBV7-3 to TRBJ2-2, with 7 bases aligning to TRBD1. V lost 4 bases to trimming and J lost 7 bases; unmatched junction nucleotides: 6. The CDR3 is 14 amino acids. Germline lookup yields CDR1 SGHTA and CDR2 FQGTGA. The CDR3 protein is CASSSSGGRGELFF. The CDR3 nucleotides read TGTGCCAGCAGCTCGTCAGGGGGACGCGGGGAGCTGTTTTTT.